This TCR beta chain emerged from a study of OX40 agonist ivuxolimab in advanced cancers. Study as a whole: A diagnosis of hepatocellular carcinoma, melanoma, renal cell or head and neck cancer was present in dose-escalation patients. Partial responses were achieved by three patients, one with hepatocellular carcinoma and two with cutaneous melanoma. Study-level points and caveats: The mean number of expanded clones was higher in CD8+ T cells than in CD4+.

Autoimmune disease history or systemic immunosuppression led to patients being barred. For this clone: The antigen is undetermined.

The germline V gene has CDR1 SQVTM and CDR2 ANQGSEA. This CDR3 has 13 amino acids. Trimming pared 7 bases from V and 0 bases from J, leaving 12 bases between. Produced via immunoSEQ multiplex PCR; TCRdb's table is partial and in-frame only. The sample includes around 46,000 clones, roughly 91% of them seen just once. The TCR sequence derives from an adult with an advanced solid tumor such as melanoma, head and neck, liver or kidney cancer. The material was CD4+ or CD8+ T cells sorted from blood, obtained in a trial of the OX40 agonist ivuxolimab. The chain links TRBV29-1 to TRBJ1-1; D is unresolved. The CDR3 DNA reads TGCAGCGCCCTCGTAGTCATGAACACTGAAGCTTTCTTT. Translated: CSALVVMNTEAFF.